A selection of T cell receptor beta chains follows, all from one sample in a study of beta chain features in type 1 diabetes. Here immunoSEQ multiplex PCR was the method, and the copy in TCRdb shows in-frame clones only, minus some. This table has some 900,000 clones, 17% appearing once. Specimen: naive CD4+ T cells from blood. These receptors were collected from a woman aged 18-29 years in good health. CDR3s include the opening cysteine and the closing phenylalanine or tryptophan. The order of the fields is CDR3 DNA, CDR3 protein, CDR3 length, V gene, J gene, clone size, D gene. D genes are given only for firm matches. Size tells how often a clone was seen (once, few, many) or the class of an expanded clone, and some rows leave it out.

CDR3nt: TGTGCCAGCAGCGTAGCGGTGGGGGGAATGAACACTGAAGCTTTCTTT; CDR3aa: CASSVAVGGMNTEAFF; len: 16; v_gene: TRBV9; j_gene: TRBJ1-1; abundance: -; d_gene: -
CDR3nt: TGTGCCAGCAGCTTAGCGATGCGGGGAACTTATGGCTACACCTTC; CDR3aa: CASSLAMRGTYGYTF; len: 15; v_gene: TRBV7-9; j_gene: TRBJ1-2; abundance: -; d_gene: -
CDR3nt: TGTGCCAGCTCCATAGATCCAACCTACAATGAGCAGTTCTTC; CDR3aa: CASSIDPTYNEQFF; len: 14; v_gene: TRBV18; j_gene: TRBJ2-1; abundance: -; d_gene: -
CDR3nt: TGTGCCAGCAGCCCCGTGGGTGGCGTGGAGACCCAGTACTTC; CDR3aa: CASSPVGGVETQYF; len: 14; v_gene: TRBV5-4; j_gene: TRBJ2-5; abundance: -; d_gene: -
CDR3nt: TGCAGCGTATATCGGGACAGGGGTAACAATGAGCAGTTCTTC; CDR3aa: CSVYRDRGNNEQFF; len: 14; v_gene: TRBV29-1; j_gene: TRBJ2-1; abundance: few; d_gene: TRBD1
CDR3nt: TGTGCCAGCAGCTTCGGGGACTTGTACACTGAAGCTTTCTTT; CDR3aa: CASSFGDLYTEAFF; len: 14; v_gene: TRBV7-9; j_gene: TRBJ1-1; abundance: -; d_gene: -
CDR3nt: TGCGCCAGCAGCCAGCCAGGGGGGAACACTGAAGCTTTCTTT; CDR3aa: CASSQPGGNTEAFF; len: 14; v_gene: TRBV4-1; j_gene: TRBJ1-1; abundance: -; d_gene: TRBD1
CDR3nt: TGTGCCAGCAGCCCTGAAACGGGGGGGGCGCAGTATTTT; CDR3aa: CASSPETGGAQYF; len: 13; v_gene: TRBV2; j_gene: TRBJ2-3; abundance: -; d_gene: TRBD2
CDR3nt: TGTGCCAGCAGCTTAGTCAAAGGACAGGGGGCCAGCTACGAGCAGTACTTC; CDR3aa: CASSLVKGQGASYEQYF; len: 17; v_gene: TRBV7-2; j_gene: TRBJ2-7; abundance: few; d_gene: TRBD1
CDR3nt: TGTGCCAGCTCTATCCACCGGGGCAATGAGCAGTTCTTC; CDR3aa: CASSIHRGNEQFF; len: 13; v_gene: TRBV18; j_gene: TRBJ2-1; abundance: few; d_gene: -
CDR3nt: TGCGCCAGCAGTAACGGGACAGGGTGCGGGGATGGCTACACCTTC; CDR3aa: CASSNGTGCGDGYTF; len: 15; v_gene: TRBV23-1; j_gene: TRBJ1-2; abundance: -; d_gene: TRBD1
CDR3nt: TGTGCCAGCAGCTTACAGGGGTGGAGCTCCTACAATGAGCAGTTCTTC; CDR3aa: CASSLQGWSSYNEQFF; len: 16; v_gene: TRBV7-9; j_gene: TRBJ2-1; abundance: -; d_gene: -
CDR3nt: TGTGCCAGCAGAAGACTGGGACTAGTCGTCGAGCAGTACTTC; CDR3aa: CASRRLGLVVEQYF; len: 14; v_gene: TRBV6-5; j_gene: TRBJ2-7; abundance: -; d_gene: TRBD2
CDR3nt: TGCGCCAGCAGCTTCCAGGCTTCGAACATGGGCTACACCTTC; CDR3aa: CASSFQASNMGYTF; len: 14; v_gene: TRBV5-1; j_gene: TRBJ1-2; abundance: -; d_gene: -
CDR3nt: TGTGCCAGCACAGCCTCCCCTTCCTACGAGCAGTACTTC; CDR3aa: CASTASPSYEQYF; len: 13; v_gene: TRBV28; j_gene: TRBJ2-7; abundance: -; d_gene: -
CDR3nt: TGTGCCAGCAGGGTGGGGCAGACGCAGTATTTT; CDR3aa: CASRVGQTQYF; len: 11; v_gene: TRBV6-5; j_gene: TRBJ2-3; abundance: -; d_gene: -
CDR3nt: TGTGCCAGCAGCTTAGTTAGCGGGCGTGGGCCGGACAGCAATCAGCCCCAGCATTTT; CDR3aa: CASSLVSGRGPDSNQPQHF; len: 19; v_gene: TRBV7-9; j_gene: TRBJ1-5; abundance: -; d_gene: -